This entry features one TCR beta chain sequence. Study members were between 18 and 89 years old and lived in approximately 25 US regions. Among Cohort 3 donors, those recovered had two negative PCRs, clearance, or symptom resolution. In the original processing: By means of reference gene primer amplification, nucleated cell counts were estimated. Method: immunoSEQ multiplex PCR; TCRdb's copy keeps in-frame clones and lacks some. The V and J calls and clone size are taken from that table; D and trimming were inferred from the DNA. The table includes 350,000 to 400,000 clones, 89% detected once. The source of the sample is a study of blood T cell repertoires in COVID-19. Turning to the study itself: Samples came from the United States, Italy and Spain, spanning acute and convalescent COVID-19.

The germline gives CDR1 SGHVS, CDR2 FQNEAQ. The CDR3 covers 15 residues. V gave up 2 bases and J gave up 8 bases, with 18 bases separating them. The chain links TRBV7-8 to TRBJ1-2; D unclear. The receptor was derived from a young woman who had recovered from COVID-19. What was sequenced was PBMCs or T cells enriched from blood (not recorded which). The CDR3 loop reads CASSLLAGVSGGYTF. The CDR3 DNA sequence: TGTGCCAGCAGCTTACTAGCCGGCGTTTCGGGCGGCTACACCTTC.